The rows below give T cell receptor beta chains drawn from one sample of a study of control samples from healthy donors and cancer patients. TCRdb keeps only in-frame clones here, not all; method: immunoSEQ multiplex PCR. This table holds around 130,000 clones, just under 90% found once. Material: blood. These receptors originate from a man under 40 in good health. Each CDR3 is given without its conserved first and last residue.

>TRBJ1-5|TRBV30
AWSVLGSQPQH
>TRBJ2-1|TRBV11-3
ASSLEVNEQF
>TRBJ1-3|TRBV5-1
ASSPSGGGTGNTIY
>TRBJ2-4|TRBV3-1/TRBV3-2
ASSQDTGGFADIQY
>TRBJ2-2|TRBV5-1
ASSLATSTGELF
>TRBJ1-1|TRBV15
ATSREGHLNTEAF
>TRBJ1-2|TRBV6-6
ASSSGQGDGGYT
>TRBJ1-1|TRBV5-1
ASSLSTSNTEAF
>TRBJ1-5|TRBV7-2
ASSLVTQANQPQH
>TRBJ2-5|TRBV5-1
ASSSTGGVETQY
>TRBJ1-3|TRBV6-5
ASSYSRGSGNTIY